The 3 T cell receptor beta chains listed next were all sequenced from one sample in a study of T cells after posttransplantation cyclophosphamide. Produced via immunoSEQ multiplex PCR; TCRdb's table is partial and in-frame only. The sample yields 20,000 to 25,000 clones, under 85% seen once. The specimen was memory CD4+ T cells sorted from PBMCs. All receptors come from a woman aged 60-70 years in good health, CMV-negative, and a related stem cell transplant donor.

This sequence joins TRBV21-1 and TRBJ2-7; TRBD2 was called by the table and not checked on the DNA. TRBV21-1 is listed as a pseudogene. The CDR3 has 23 residues. This CDR3 is CASSKRTRNGTSGGILLDHEQYF. The CDR3 DNA reads TGTGCCAGCAGCAAACGTACGAGGAACGGGACTAGCGGGGGGATCCTTCTAGACCACGAGCAGTACTTC.

This clone was seen only a few times. V and J are TRBV5-6 and TRBJ1-1; D is ambiguous. Germline V CDR1 and CDR2: SGHDT, YYEEEE. The CDR3 extends over 11 amino acids. The V end was cut by 1 base, the J end by 5 bases, with 3 bases between. This chain's CDR3 is CASSLRTEAFF. Written as DNA, the CDR3 is TGTGCCAGCAGCTTGCGGACTGAAGCTTTCTTT.

This clone has a single count. The V call is TRBV6-5, the J call TRBJ1-2; D call uncertain. V shed 6 bases and J shed 2 bases, with 13 bases lying between them. The CDR3 is 14 residues long. CDR1 is MNHEY, CDR2 SVGAGI, per germline. CDR3 region: CASRRYGENYGYTF. The DNA of the CDR3 is TGTGCCAGCAGAAGATACGGGGAGAACTATGGCTACACCTTC.